The clone carrying this T cell receptor beta chain was found once. The data stem from a study of response to subunit inactivated influenza vaccine. This CDR3 has 14 amino acids. Trimming at V came to 0 bases and at J to 9 bases, leaving 6 bases not matched to a gene. One entry per CDR3 protein results from TCRdb running MiXCR on the RT-PCR reads. The sample includes more than 700,000 distinct CDR3 sequences, 21% of them seen just once. The J gene is TRBJ1-1, the V gene TRBV12-3 or TRBV12-4; TRBD1 matches 8 bases. This material consisted of PBMCs from blood, taken roughly 5 days after vaccination. This TCR derives from a man aged 45 to 65 who received an inactivated influenza vaccine. CDR3 DNA: TGTGCCAGCAGTTTAGCGCTTACAGGGGGTAAAGCTTTCTTT. Translating gives CASSLALTGGKAFF.